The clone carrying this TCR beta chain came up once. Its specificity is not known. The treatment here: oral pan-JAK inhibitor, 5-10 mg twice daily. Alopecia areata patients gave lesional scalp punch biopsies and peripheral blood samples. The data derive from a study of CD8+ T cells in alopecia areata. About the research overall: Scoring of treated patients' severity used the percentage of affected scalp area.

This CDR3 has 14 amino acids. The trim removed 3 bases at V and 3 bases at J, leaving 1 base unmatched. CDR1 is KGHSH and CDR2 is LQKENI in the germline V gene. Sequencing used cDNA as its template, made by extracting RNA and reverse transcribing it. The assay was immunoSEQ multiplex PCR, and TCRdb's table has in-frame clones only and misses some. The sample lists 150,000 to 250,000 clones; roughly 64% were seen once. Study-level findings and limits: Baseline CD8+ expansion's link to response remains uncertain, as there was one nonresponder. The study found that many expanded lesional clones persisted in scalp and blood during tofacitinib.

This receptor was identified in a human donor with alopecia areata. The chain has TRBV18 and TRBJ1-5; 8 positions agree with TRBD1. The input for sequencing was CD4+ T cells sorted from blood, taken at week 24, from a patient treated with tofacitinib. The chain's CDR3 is CASSPGQDNQPQHF. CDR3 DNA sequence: TGTGCCAGCTCACCGGGACAGGACAATCAGCCCCAGCATTTT.